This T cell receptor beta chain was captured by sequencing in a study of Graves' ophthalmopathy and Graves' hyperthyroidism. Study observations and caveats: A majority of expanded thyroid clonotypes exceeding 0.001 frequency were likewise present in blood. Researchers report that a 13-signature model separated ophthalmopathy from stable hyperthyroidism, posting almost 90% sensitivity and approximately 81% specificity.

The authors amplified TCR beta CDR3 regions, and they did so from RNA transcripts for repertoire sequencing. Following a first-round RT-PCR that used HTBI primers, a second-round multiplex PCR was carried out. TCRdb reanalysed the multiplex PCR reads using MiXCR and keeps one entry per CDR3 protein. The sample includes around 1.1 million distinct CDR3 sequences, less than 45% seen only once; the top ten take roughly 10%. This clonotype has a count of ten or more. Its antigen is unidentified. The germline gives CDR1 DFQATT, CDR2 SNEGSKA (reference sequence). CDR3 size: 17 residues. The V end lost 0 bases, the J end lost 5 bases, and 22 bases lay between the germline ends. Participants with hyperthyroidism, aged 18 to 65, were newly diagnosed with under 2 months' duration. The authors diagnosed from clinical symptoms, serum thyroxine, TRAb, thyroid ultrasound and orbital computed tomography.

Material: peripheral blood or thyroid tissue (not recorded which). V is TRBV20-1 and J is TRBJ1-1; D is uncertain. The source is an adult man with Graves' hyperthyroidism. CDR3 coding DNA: TGCAGTGCTAGAGATCGAAGGGATGGGAACGTTGGGACTGAAGCTTTCTTT. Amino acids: CSARDRRDGNVGTEAFF.